The sequence of this T cell receptor (beta chain) was determined in a study of blood T cell repertoires in COVID-19. On the study more broadly: Sources were T cells, B-cell-depleted T cells, or PBMCs; the material itself was cDNA or gDNA.

In the original workflow: Amplification from reference gene primers served as the basis for estimated nucleated cell counts. Using immunoSEQ multiplex PCR, the repertoire was profiled, and TCRdb retains in-frame clones only, with some absent. V and J calls and clone size are those listed in that table; D and trimming were worked out from the DNA. Here the sample spans about 210,000 clones, approximately 82% being singletons. The table lists this clone with a few counts. The source of this sequence is a man aged 45-65 years with active or convalescent COVID-19. Specimen: peripheral blood.

CDR3 amino acids: CASSSRTGITGELFF. CDR3 bases: TGTGCCAGCAGTTCCCGGACAGGGATAACCGGGGAGCTGTTTTTT. The J gene is TRBJ2-2, the V gene TRBV27; 8 bases line up with TRBD1. Germline V CDR1 and CDR2: MNHEY, SMNVEV (reference sequence). V was pared by 4 bases and J by 5 bases, with 6 bases of the junction left unmatched. The CDR3 loop spans 15 amino acids.